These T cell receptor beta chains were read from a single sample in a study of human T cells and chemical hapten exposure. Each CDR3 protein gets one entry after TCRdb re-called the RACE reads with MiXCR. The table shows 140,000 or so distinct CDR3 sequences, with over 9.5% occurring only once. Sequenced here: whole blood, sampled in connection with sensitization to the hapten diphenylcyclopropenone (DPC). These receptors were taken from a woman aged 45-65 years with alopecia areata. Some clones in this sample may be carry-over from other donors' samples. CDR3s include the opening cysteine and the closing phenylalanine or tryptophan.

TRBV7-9	CASSLGTVNSPLHF
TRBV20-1	CSADRGKNQPQHF
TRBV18	CASSRARTGSSYEQYF
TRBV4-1	CASSQASGRYTGELFF
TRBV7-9	CASSSRGTGGGQPQHF
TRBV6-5	CASSYFRSTGELFF
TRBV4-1	CASSQLRTDTQYF
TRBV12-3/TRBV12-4	CASRSGPSTDTQYF
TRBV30	CAWKEGRGGYTF
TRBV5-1	CASSLNRGRYQPQHF
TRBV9	CASGTLRGDYGYTF
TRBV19	CASSMGLAGLSSYEQYF
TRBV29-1	CSVPRGQGSEQYF
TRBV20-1	CSARGSSGRAGETQYF
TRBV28	CASNRLGLAGDNEQFF
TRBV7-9	CAGGTSTDTQYF
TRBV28	CASTVLRGNSPLHF
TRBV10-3	CAISDPGQGTIYNSPLHF